The 27 T cell receptor beta chains presented below share a single source sample, sequenced in a study of T cells in Graves' hyperthyroidism and ophthalmopathy. It was RNA transcripts that yielded the amplified TCR beta CDR3 regions. The TCR CDR3 was amplified in a first-round RT-PCR using the HTBI primer set. Each CDR3 protein gets one entry after TCRdb re-called the multiplex PCR reads with MiXCR. The data contain around 700,000 distinct CDR3 sequences, 18% of them seen just once; the ten biggest clones take up 16%. Sequencing used blood. These receptors were obtained from a woman aged 45 to 65 with Graves' hyperthyroidism that later progressed to Graves' ophthalmopathy.

The CDR3 DNA follows: TGTGCCAGCACCGGACAGGGAGGTCAGCCCCAGCATTTT. Protein: CASTGQGGQPQHF. The V and J genes are TRBV7-9 and TRBJ1-5, with TRBD1 identical over 8 bases. The CDR3 sequence is 13 residues long. Per the germline V gene, CDR1 is SEHNR and CDR2 is FQNEAQ (reference sequence). Germline trimming cut 7 bases from V and 6 bases from J; bases unmatched to any gene: 5.

This clonotype was seen a few times. The V call is TRBV4-1, the J call TRBJ1-1; 7 nucleotides align to TRBD1. The CDR3 totals 19 residues. CDR1 and CDR2 from the germline V gene are MGHRA and YSYEKL. V shed 0 bases, J shed 2 bases, and the junction held 15 bases outside the gene matches. The DNA for the CDR3 is TGCGCCAGCAGCCAAGATCCCGTTTGGCAGGGGGGCTCAAACACTGAAGCTTTCTTT. This gives the protein CASSQDPVWQGGSNTEAFF.

This chain joins TRBV9 and TRBJ2-2; TRBD2 might be the D (5 bases). This CDR3 contains 16 residues. The germline gives CDR1 SGDLS, CDR2 YYNGEE. The ends were cut back, 2 bases at V and 5 bases at J, with 16 bases in the middle. CDR3 nucleotide sequence: TGTGCCAGCAGCGTGGACGAGGGTTTCCTAACCGGGGAGCTGTTTTTT. Protein: CASSVDEGFLTGELFF.

The chain joins TRBV5-4 to TRBJ1-6; tentatively, D is TRBD1 (6 bases). The V and J ends lost 4 bases and 5 bases respectively, with 13 bases between them. The germline V gene has CDR1 SGHNT and CDR2 YYREEE (reference sequence). The CDR3 is 15 residues long. CDR3 DNA: TGTGCCAGCAGCCTACAGGGACCGCATAATTCACCCCTCCACTTT. The encoded protein is CASSLQGPHNSPLHF.

This clonotype occurred many times. The chain links TRBV12-3 or TRBV12-4 to TRBJ2-7, with D uncertain. V was trimmed by 6 bases and J by 0 bases, leaving 9 bases between them. The CDR3 length is 13 residues. CDR3 coding DNA: TGTGCCAGCAGGTTGGGGTTCTCCTACGAGCAGTACTTC. Residues: CASRLGFSYEQYF.

This clonotype was counted only a few times. The chain combines TRBV6-5 with TRBJ1-1; 8 bases match TRBD1. CDR1 and CDR2 from the germline V gene are MNHEY and SVGAGI. V lost 2 bases and J lost 5; bases outside the gene matches: 10. The CDR3 sequence is 16 residues long. CDR3: CASSYRPQGARTEAFF. CDR3 in DNA: TGTGCCAGCAGTTACCGACCCCAGGGGGCGAGAACTGAAGCTTTCTTT.

This clonotype has ten or more counts. The chain combines TRBV11-1 with TRBJ1-1; TRBD1 might be the D (6 bases). CDR1 and CDR2 (germline): SGHAT, FQDESV (reference sequence). This CDR3 contains 16 residues. Deletions cut 6 bases from V and 4 bases from J, with 21 bases between. The CDR3 coding sequence is TGTGCCAGCAGATCGATGGCAGGGGTCGGAATCACTGAAGCTTTCTTT. Encoded protein: CASRSMAGVGITEAFF. Supplemented by reference TRBV11-1 and TRBJ1-1, the full variable domain reads EAEVAQSPRYKITEKSQAVAFWCDPISGHATLYWYRQILGQGPELLVQFQDESVVDDSQLPKDRFSAERLKGVDSTLKIQPAELGDSAMYLCASRSMAGVGITEAFFGQGTRLTVV.

This rearrangement joins TRBV3-1 to TRBJ2-5, with D perhaps matching TRBD1 or TRBD2 (5 bases each). Trimming took 0 bases from V and 4 from J, leaving 12 bases between them. The CDR3 is 15 residues long. Germline lookup yields CDR1 LGHDT and CDR2 YNNKEL (reference sequence). Written as DNA, the CDR3 is TGTGCCAGCAGCCAAGAAGGGGACCTGGGAGAGACCCAGTACTTC. Translating gives CASSQEGDLGETQYF.

Comments on this clonotype: Sequence at one end of the junction differs from germline and may be a read error. The genes are TRBV2 and TRBJ1-6; D is ambiguous. Germline CDR1 SNHLY, CDR2 FYNNEI. The CDR3 loop spans 15 amino acids. The DNA for the CDR3 is TGTGCCAGCACTGAAGAGAGCTCCTATAATTCACCCCTCCACTTT. Translating it yields CASTEESSYNSPLHF. Filled out from reference TRBV2 and TRBJ1-6, the complete variable domain reads EPEVTQTPSHQVTQMGQEVILRCVPISNHLYFYWYRQILGQKVEFLVSFYNNEISEKSEIFDDQFSVERPDGSNFTLKIRSTKLEDSAMYFCASTEESSYNSPLHFGNGTRLTVT.

The chain recombines TRBV12-3 or TRBV12-4 with TRBJ2-1; D is possibly TRBD1 (5 bases). The germline V and J ends were trimmed by 5 bases and 6 bases, with 17 bases remaining between them. CDR3 length equals 15 residues. The CDR3 coding sequence is TGTGCCAGCAGTAGTCCGTCCCAAGGGGCCAATGAGCAGTTCTTC. Translating it yields CASSSPSQGANEQFF.

This rearrangement joins TRBV7-2 to TRBJ1-4; D is ambiguous. V was trimmed by 6 bases and J by 0 bases, leaving 14 bases between them. Germline loops: CDR1 SGHTA, CDR2 FQGNSA. CDR3 length: 16 amino acids. This CDR3 reads CASRRNTVATNEKLFF. CDR3 bases: TGTGCCAGCAGACGAAATACGGTTGCAACTAATGAAAAACTGTTTTTT.

This clonotype was seen many times. The V call is TRBV11-2, the J call TRBJ2-5; 12 bases align to TRBD2. Per germline, CDR1 SGHAT and CDR2 FQNNGV. V trimming: 5 bases; J trimming: 1 base; junction bases outside the gene matches: 2. This CDR3 is built from 15 residues. The CDR3 sequence: CASSTSGGFQETQYF. The CDR3 DNA follows: TGTGCCAGCAGCACTAGCGGGGGGTTCCAAGAGACCCAGTACTTC.

This clonotype was counted between two and nine times. The V call is TRBV27, the J call TRBJ2-5, with a possible D match to TRBD1 (5 bases). The CDR3 has 14 amino acids. The V gene lost 6 bases and the J gene lost 4 bases, with 15 bases spanning the gap. The germline V gene encodes CDR1 MNHEY and CDR2 SMNVEV (reference sequence). Here the CDR3 reads CASRGAQNLETQYF. The CDR3 nucleotides are TGTGCCAGCAGAGGGGCCCAAAATCTAGAGACCCAGTACTTC.

The chain recombines TRBV12-3 or TRBV12-4 with TRBJ2-1, with D possibly being TRBD1 or TRBD2 (5 bases each). V lost 7 bases and J 0 bases, leaving 16 bases between the germline ends. This CDR3 comprises 16 residues. The CDR3 region has the DNA TGTGCCAGCACCTCCTGGTCAGGGAGCTCCTACAATGAGCAGTTCTTC. The encoded protein is CASTSWSGSSYNEQFF.

The gene calls are TRBV28 and TRBJ1-1; TRBD1 is a possible D gene (5 bases). Germline values: CDR1 MDHEN, CDR2 SYDVKM. V shed 6 bases and J shed 0 bases, with 8 bases lying between them. This CDR3 contains 13 residues. The CDR3 nucleotides are TGTGCCAGCAGGACAGAGGTGAACACTGAAGCTTTCTTT. This codes for CASRTEVNTEAFF.

At least ten counts were recorded for this clonotype. The chain employs TRBV30 and TRBJ2-5; the match to TRBD2 covers 9 bases. Germline lookup yields CDR1 GTSNPN and CDR2 SVGIG (reference sequence). V dropped 4 bases and J dropped 5; count of bases not matched to a gene: 5. The CDR3 spans 13 residues. CDR3 residues: CAWKLAGIETQYF. Here the CDR3 DNA reads TGTGCCTGGAAGCTAGCGGGGATTGAGACCCAGTACTTC.

This clonotype was observed at least ten times. V and J are TRBV13 and TRBJ1-2; perhaps TRBD1 as D (5 bases). Trimming shortened V by 5 bases and J by 8 bases, and 18 bases separated the two germline ends. The CDR3 spans 14 residues. Germline values: CDR1 PRHDT, CDR2 FYEKMQ (reference sequence). The CDR3 is CASSPRDGLDGYTF. In DNA form, the CDR3 reads TGTGCCAGCAGCCCCCGGGACGGCCTGGACGGCTACACCTTC.

The rearrangement joins TRBV3-1 to TRBJ2-1, with TRBD2 matching over 15 bases. The CDR3 totals 15 residues. The J segment lost 10 bases and the V segment lost 4 bases, leaving 5 bases of the junction unmatched. Germline CDR1 LGHDT, CDR2 YNNKEL (reference sequence). CDR3 amino acids: CASSLGGTSGGEQFF. CDR3 coding DNA: TGTGCCAGCAGCCTCGGAGGGACTAGCGGGGGGGAGCAGTTCTTC.

This clonotype was seen repeatedly, ten times or more. CDR3 DNA sequence: TGTGCCAGCAGCCCCGGGGAGGGCTATCAGCCCCAGCATTTT. Protein product: CASSPGEGYQPQHF. The V and J genes are TRBV11-2 and TRBJ1-5; D is unclear. Per the germline V gene, CDR1 is SGHAT and CDR2 is FQNNGV. Trimming cost V 5 bases and J 5 bases, with 13 bases left between them. This CDR3 spans 14 amino acids.

The rearrangement uses TRBV7-9 and TRBJ2-2; 7 bases are shared with TRBD2. V was pared by 1 base and J by 1 base, with 6 bases of the junction left unmatched. CDR3 size: 17 residues. The germline gives CDR1 SEHNR, CDR2 FQNEAQ (reference sequence). The CDR3 sequence is CASSLVGLAVNTGELFF. CDR3 nucleotide sequence: TGTGCCAGCAGCTTAGTTGGGCTAGCGGTGAACACCGGGGAGCTGTTTTTT.

This clonotype was seen only a few times. This chain uses TRBV6-5 with TRBJ2-5; perhaps TRBD2 as D (5 bases). The ends were cut back, 3 bases at V and 5 bases at J, with 13 bases in the middle. The CDR3 consists of 14 residues. CDR1 is MNHEY, CDR2 SVGAGI, per germline. The CDR3 loop is CASSYDGLAETQYF. The CDR3 DNA is TGTGCCAGCAGTTATGATGGACTCGCCGAGACCCAGTACTTC.

J is TRBJ2-7 and V is TRBV19, with D tentatively TRBD2 (5 bases). Trimming took 4 bases from V and 2 from J, leaving 12 bases between them. The CDR3 consists of 14 residues. In germline, CDR1 is LNHDA, CDR2 SQIVND (reference sequence). The CDR3 DNA reads TGTGCCAGTAGTACCGCCCGAGGGACCTACGAGCAGTACTTC. Its protein product is CASSTARGTYEQYF.

This clonotype appeared many times. The chain uses TRBV10-2 and TRBJ1-1, with D hard to call. V gave up 2 bases and J gave up 1 base, with 14 bases separating them. CDR3 length: 16 amino acids. Germline V gene lookup returns CDR1 WSHSY and CDR2 SAAADI. CDR3 coding DNA: TGCGCCAGCAGTGAGCCGGAGTTTAGTTGGAACACTGAAGCTTTCTTT. Protein: CASSEPEFSWNTEAFF.

This clonotype was seen a handful of times. This chain's CDR3 is CASSDRTGVAGYTF. The CDR3 DNA reads as TGTGCCAGCAGTGATAGGACAGGGGTTGCTGGCTACACCTTC. The rearrangement uses TRBV2 and TRBJ1-2, with 9 bases identical to TRBD1. The germline V gene encodes CDR1 SNHLY and CDR2 FYNNEI. The CDR3 loop spans 14 amino acids. The junction had 6 bases not matched to a gene; V was cut back by 3 bases and J by 7 bases.

The sample holds a few counts of this clonotype. The gene calls are TRBV18 and TRBJ2-7; 9 bases agree with TRBD2. Germline loops: CDR1 KGHSH, CDR2 LQKENI. CDR3 length: 14 amino acids. V lost 3 bases to trimming and J lost 5 bases; unmatched junction nucleotides: 5. The CDR3 region has the DNA TGTGCCAGCTCACCCCCCGGGACTAGCAACGAGCAGTACTTC. It encodes CASSPPGTSNEQYF.

The chain couples TRBV29-1 to TRBJ2-1, with TRBD2 matching over 10 bases. V trimming: 2 bases; J trimming: 8 bases; junction bases outside the gene matches: 3. The CDR3 extends over 13 amino acids. Germline-derived CDR1 and CDR2 are SQVTM and ANQGSEA. The CDR3 reads CSVERLAGDEQFF. In nucleotides, the CDR3 is TGCAGCGTTGAACGACTAGCGGGCGATGAGCAGTTCTTC.

This clonotype was detected ten times or more. The chain employs TRBV7-8 and TRBJ1-1; D call uncertain. The V gene's germline CDR1 is SGHVS and CDR2 FQNEAQ. Trimming removed 1 base at V and 1 base at J, with 13 bases between. The CDR3 consists of 16 residues. The CDR3 coding sequence is TGTGCCAGCAGCTTAGTTGCGGGGTGGAAGAACACTGAAGCTTTCTTT. Its translation is CASSLVAGWKNTEAFF.